Sequencing of this T cell receptor beta chain was carried out in a study of blood T cells in healthy people across ages. Through a sample-barcoded 5' primer and a J-beta primer mix, a second PCR was run for roughly 7 to 12 cycles. Template switching added a 12-random-nucleotide identifier to every cDNA molecule. In TCRdb, the 5' RACE reads were re-called with MiXCR into one record per CDR3 protein. The repertoire consists of approximately 1,100,000 distinct CDR3 sequences, with around 45% occurring once and the leading ten covering approximately 17%. General study results and limits: Calculation of diversity from one million T cells yielded estimates considered to be underestimates. With age, beta diversity per million T cells declined roughly linearly, significantly by approximately 40.

The CDR3 consists of 13 residues. The germline V gene has CDR1 SGHTA and CDR2 FQGTGA. Trimming stripped 6 bases from V and 7 bases from J, with 13 bases between. Concerning this clonotype itself: Its antigen is undetermined.

The chain is built from TRBV7-3 and TRBJ2-1; maybe TRBD2 (5 bases). The sequencing input was blood. The sequence derives from a woman in her fifties or sixties in good health. In DNA, the CDR3 is TGTGCCAGCAGACCCACGACGGGGAATGAGCAGTTCTTC. Protein product: CASRPTTGNEQFF. Looking up the rest from reference TRBV7-3 and TRBJ2-1 gives the full variable domain: GAGVSQTPSNKVTEKGKYVELRCDPISGHTALYWYRQSLGQGPEFLIYFQGTGAADDSGLPNDRFFAVRPEGSVSTLKIQRTERGDSAVYLCASRPTTGNEQFFGPGTRLTVL.